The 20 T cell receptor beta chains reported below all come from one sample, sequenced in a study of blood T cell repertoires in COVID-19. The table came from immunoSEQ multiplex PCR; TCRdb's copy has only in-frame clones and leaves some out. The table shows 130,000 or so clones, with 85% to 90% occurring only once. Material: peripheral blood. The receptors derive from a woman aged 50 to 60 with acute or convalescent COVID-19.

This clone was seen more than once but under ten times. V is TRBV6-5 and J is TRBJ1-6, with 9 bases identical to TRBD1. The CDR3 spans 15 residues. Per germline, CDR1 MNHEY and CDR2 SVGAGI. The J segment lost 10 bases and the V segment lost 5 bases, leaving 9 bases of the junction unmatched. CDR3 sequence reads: CASSRTGTGISPLHF. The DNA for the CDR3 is TGTGCCAGCAGTCGAACCGGGACAGGGATATCACCCCTCCACTTT.

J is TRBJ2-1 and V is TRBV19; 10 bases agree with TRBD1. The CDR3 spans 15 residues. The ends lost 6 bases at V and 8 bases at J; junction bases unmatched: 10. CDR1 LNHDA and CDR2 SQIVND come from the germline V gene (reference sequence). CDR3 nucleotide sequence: TGTGCCAGTAGACCCCCCCGACAGGGGGCGGATGAGCAGTTCTTC. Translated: CASRPPRQGADEQFF.

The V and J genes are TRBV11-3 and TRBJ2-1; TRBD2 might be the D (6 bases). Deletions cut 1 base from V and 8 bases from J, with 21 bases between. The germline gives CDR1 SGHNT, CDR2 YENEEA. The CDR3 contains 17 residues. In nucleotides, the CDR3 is TGTGCCAGCAGCTTAGTGACCGCGCAGGGCTGGGAGGATGAGCAGTTCTTC. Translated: CASSLVTAQGWEDEQFF.

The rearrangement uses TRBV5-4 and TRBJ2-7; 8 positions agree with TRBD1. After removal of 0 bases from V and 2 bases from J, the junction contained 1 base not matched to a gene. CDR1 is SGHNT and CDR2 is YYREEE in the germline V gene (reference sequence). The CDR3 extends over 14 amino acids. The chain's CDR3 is CASSLETGAYEQYF. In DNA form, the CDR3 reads TGTGCCAGCAGCTTGGAGACAGGGGCCTACGAGCAGTACTTC.

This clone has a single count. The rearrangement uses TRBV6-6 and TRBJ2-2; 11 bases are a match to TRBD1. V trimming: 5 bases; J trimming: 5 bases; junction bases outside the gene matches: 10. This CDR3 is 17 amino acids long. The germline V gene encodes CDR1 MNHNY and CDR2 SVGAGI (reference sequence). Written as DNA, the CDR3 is TGTGCCAGCAGTCCTCACCCGGGGACAGGGGGGACCGGGGAGCTGTTTTTT. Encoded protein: CASSPHPGTGGTGELFF.

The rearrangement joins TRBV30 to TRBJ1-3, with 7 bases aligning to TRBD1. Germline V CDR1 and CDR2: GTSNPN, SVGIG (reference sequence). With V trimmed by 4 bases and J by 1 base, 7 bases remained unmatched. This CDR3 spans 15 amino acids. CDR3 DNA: TGTGCCTGGAAACAGGGACAGTCATCTGGAAACACCATATATTTT. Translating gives CAWKQGQSSGNTIYF.

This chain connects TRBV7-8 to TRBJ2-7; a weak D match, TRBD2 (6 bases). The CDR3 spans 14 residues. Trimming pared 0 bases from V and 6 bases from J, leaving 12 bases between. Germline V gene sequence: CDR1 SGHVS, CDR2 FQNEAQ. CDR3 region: CASSLAAGPSEQYF. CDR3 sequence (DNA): TGTGCCAGCAGCTTAGCTGCGGGACCTTCCGAGCAGTACTTC.

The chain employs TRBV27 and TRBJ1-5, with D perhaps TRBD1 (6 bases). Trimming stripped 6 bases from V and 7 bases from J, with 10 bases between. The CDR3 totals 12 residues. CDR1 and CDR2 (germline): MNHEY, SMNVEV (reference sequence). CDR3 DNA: TGTGCCAGCAGCAGGGGCGGCCAGCCCCAGCATTTT. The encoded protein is CASSRGGQPQHF.

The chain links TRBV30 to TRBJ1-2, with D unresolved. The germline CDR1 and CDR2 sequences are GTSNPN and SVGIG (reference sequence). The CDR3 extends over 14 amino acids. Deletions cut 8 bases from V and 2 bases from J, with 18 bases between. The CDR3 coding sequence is TGTGCCCGGAATGGTGGGGAGCGAAACTATGGCTACACCTTC. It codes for CARNGGERNYGYTF. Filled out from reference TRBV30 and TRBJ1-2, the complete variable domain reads SQTIHQWPATLVQPVGSPLSLECTVEGTSNPNLYWYRQAAGRGLQLLFYSVGIGQISSEVPQNLSASRPQDRQFILSSKKLLLSDSGFYLCARNGGERNYGYTFGSGTRLTVV.

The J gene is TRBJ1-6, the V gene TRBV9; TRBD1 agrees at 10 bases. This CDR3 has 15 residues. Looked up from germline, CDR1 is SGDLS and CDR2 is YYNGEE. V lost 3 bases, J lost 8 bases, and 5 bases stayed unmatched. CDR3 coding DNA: TGTGCCAGCAGCGAGGGGACAGGGGCTTATTCACCCCTCCACTTT. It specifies CASSEGTGAYSPLHF.

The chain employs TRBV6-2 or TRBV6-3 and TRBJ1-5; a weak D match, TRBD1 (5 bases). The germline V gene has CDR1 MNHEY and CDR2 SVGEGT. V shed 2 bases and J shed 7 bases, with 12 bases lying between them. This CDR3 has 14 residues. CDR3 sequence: CASSYLSDSQPQHF. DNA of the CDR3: TGTGCCAGCAGTTACCTCTCTGACAGCCAGCCCCAGCATTTT.

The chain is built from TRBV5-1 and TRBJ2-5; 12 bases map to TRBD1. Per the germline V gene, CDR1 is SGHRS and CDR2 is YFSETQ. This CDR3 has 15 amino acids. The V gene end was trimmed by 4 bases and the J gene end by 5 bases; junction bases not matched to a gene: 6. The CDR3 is CASSLGTGGAETQYF. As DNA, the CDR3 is TGCGCCAGCAGCCTAGGGACAGGGGGCGCGGAGACCCAGTACTTC.

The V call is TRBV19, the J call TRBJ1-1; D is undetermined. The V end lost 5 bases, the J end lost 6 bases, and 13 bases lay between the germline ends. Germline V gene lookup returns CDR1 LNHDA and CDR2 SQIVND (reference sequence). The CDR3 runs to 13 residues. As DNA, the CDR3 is TGTGCCAGTAGTTTTTTCGGTGTGGCTGAAGCTTTCTTT. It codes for CASSFFGVAEAFF.

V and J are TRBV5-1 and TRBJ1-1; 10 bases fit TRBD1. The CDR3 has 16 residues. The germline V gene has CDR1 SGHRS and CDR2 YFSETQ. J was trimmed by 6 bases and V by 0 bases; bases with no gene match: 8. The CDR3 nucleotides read TGCGCCAGCAGCTTGGAAGGACAGGGGGGAAGGTCTGAAGCTTTCTTT. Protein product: CASSLEGQGGRSEAFF.

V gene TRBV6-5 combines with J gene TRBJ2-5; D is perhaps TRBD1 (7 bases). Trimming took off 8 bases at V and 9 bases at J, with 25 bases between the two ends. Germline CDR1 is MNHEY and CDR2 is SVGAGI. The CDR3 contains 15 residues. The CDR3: CASSLGSGSTGAQYF. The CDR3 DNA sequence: TGTGCCAGCTCCCTGGGTAGCGGATCAACAGGGGCCCAGTACTTC.

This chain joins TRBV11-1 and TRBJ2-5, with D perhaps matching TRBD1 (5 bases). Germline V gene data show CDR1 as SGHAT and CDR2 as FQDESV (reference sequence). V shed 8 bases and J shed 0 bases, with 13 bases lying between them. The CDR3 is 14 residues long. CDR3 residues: CASRQRSNQETQYF. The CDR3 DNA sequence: TGTGCCAGCCGACAGCGTTCTAACCAAGAGACCCAGTACTTC.

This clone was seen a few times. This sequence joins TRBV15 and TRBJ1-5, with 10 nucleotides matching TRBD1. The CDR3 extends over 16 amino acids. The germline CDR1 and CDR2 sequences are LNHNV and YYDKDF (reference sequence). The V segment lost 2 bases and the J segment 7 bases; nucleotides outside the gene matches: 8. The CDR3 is CATSRYLTGGDQPQHF. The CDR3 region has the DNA TGTGCCACCAGCAGATATTTGACAGGGGGCGACCAGCCCCAGCATTTT.

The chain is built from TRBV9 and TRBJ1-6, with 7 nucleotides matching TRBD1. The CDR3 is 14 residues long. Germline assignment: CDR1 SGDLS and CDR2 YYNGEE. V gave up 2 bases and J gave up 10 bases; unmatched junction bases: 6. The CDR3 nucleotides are TGTGCCAGCAGCGTGACAGGGCGGGAATCACCCCTCCACTTT. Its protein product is CASSVTGRESPLHF.

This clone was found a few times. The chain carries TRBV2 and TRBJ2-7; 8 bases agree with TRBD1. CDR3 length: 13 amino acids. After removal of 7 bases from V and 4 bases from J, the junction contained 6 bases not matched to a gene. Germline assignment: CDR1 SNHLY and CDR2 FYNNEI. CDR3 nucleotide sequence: TGTGCCAGCATCGAGGACAGGGCTTACGAGCAGTACTTC. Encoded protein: CASIEDRAYEQYF.

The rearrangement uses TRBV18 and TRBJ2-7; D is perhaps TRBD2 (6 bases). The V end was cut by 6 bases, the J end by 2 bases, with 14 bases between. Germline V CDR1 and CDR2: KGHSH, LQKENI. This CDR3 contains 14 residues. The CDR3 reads CASSEGREPYEQYF. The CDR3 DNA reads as TGTGCCAGCTCGGAGGGGCGGGAACCCTACGAGCAGTACTTC.